These 10 T cell receptor beta chains originate from one sample sequenced in a study of T cells after yellow fever vaccination. One entry per CDR3 protein results from TCRdb running MiXCR on the 5' RACE reads. Of around 320,000 distinct CDR3 sequences listed, 3.5% to 5% are singletons. The sequencing used PBMCs, collected 15 days after the yellow fever booster vaccination. Every receptor here comes from a man aged 18 to 29 who received the YFV17D yellow fever vaccine.

The sample holds many counts of this clonotype. This rearrangement joins TRBV20-1 to TRBJ2-5, with unresolved D. Germline-derived CDR1 and CDR2 are DFQATT and SNEGSKA (reference sequence). The CDR3 sequence is 11 residues long. V was trimmed by 3 bases and J by 5 bases, leaving 7 bases between them. CDR3 region: CSASGRETQYF. CDR3 nucleotide sequence: TGCAGTGCTAGTGGTCGGGAGACCCAGTACTTC.

Only a few counts were recorded for this clonotype. This sequence joins TRBV7-9 and TRBJ2-3, with unresolved D. The CDR3 is made up of 12 amino acids. CDR1 is SEHNR and CDR2 is FQNEAQ in the germline V gene (reference sequence). V was clipped by 3 bases and J by 7 bases, with 8 bases between them. CDR3 sequence: CASSFGENTQYF. Here the CDR3 DNA reads TGTGCCAGCAGCTTTGGCGAGAATACGCAGTATTTT.

The V gene is TRBV7-9, the J gene TRBJ2-3; D is unclear. Germline values: CDR1 SEHNR, CDR2 FQNEAQ (reference sequence). The CDR3 covers 14 residues. Trimming cost V 5 bases and J 0 bases, with 9 bases left between them. This chain's CDR3 is CASSRDPSTDTQYF. CDR3 nucleotide sequence: TGTGCCAGCAGCCGCGATCCCAGCACAGATACGCAGTATTTT.

In its sample, this clonotype was seen a few times. The chain links TRBV3-1 to TRBJ1-6, with D possibly being TRBD1 (5 bases). The CDR3 runs to 14 residues. Germline assignment: CDR1 LGHDT and CDR2 YNNKEL (reference sequence). V dropped 6 bases and J dropped 8 bases, with 14 bases sitting between them. The CDR3 loop reads CASSRGFRYSPLHF. As DNA, the CDR3 is TGTGCCAGCAGTCGGGGCTTCAGGTATTCACCCCTCCACTTT.

The V and J genes are TRBV29-1 and TRBJ1-3; 7 bases are shared with TRBD1. Germline trimming cut 6 bases from V and 2 bases from J; bases unmatched to any gene: 10. This CDR3 is 15 amino acids long. CDR1 SQVTM and CDR2 ANQGSEA come from the germline V gene. The CDR3 loop reads CSVVHPTGTGNTIYF. DNA of the CDR3: TGCAGCGTCGTCCACCCGACAGGGACTGGAAACACCATATATTTT. The entire variable domain, with the rest obtained from reference TRBV29-1 and TRBJ1-3, is as follows: SAVISQKPSRDICQRGTSLTIQCQVDSQVTMMFWYRQQPGQSLTLIATANQGSEATYESGFVIDKFPISRPNLTFSTLTVSNMSPEDSSIYLCSVVHPTGTGNTIYFGEGSWLTVV.

This clonotype was counted ten times or more. This chain joins TRBV20-1 and TRBJ1-1, with 9 bases identical to TRBD1. The CDR3 is 13 residues long. Trimming took 6 bases from V and 6 from J; bases not matched to a gene: 8. Germline CDR1 DFQATT, CDR2 SNEGSKA (reference sequence). The CDR3 reads CSAPGQGRAEAFF. CDR3 nucleotide sequence: TGCAGTGCGCCGGGACAGGGCCGGGCTGAAGCTTTCTTT.

Concerning this clonotype: A much larger clone is a single base away; this may be a read error. This sequence joins TRBV5-1 and TRBJ2-2; maybe TRBD2 (6 bases). V was clipped by 7 bases and J by 5 bases, with 9 bases between them. The CDR3 totals 12 residues. CDR1 and CDR2 (germline): SGHRS, YFSETQ. CDR3 amino acids: CASSGTTGELFF. CDR3 nucleotides: TGCGCCAGCTCCGGGACTACCGGGGAGCTGTTTTTT.

There are many counts of this clonotype. The chain combines TRBV7-2 with TRBJ2-1, with TRBD2 as a possible D gene (5 bases). Per the germline V gene, CDR1 is SGHTA and CDR2 is FQGNSA. The V gene lost 4 bases and the J gene lost 10 bases, with 8 bases spanning the gap. The CDR3 is made up of 11 amino acids. The CDR3 DNA reads as TGTGCCAGCAGCTCTAGCCGGGAGCAGTTCTTC. Translating gives CASSSSREQFF.

V is TRBV5-1 and J is TRBJ2-1, with D tentatively TRBD2 (6 bases). This CDR3 has 15 amino acids. The germline gives CDR1 SGHRS, CDR2 YFSETQ. V lost 0 bases to trimming and J lost 3 bases, with 10 bases between them. The CDR3 coding sequence is TGCGCCAGCAGCTTGGTACCGGGGGACTACAATGAGCAGTTCTTC. This encodes CASSLVPGDYNEQFF.

This clonotype was detected many times. In DNA form, the CDR3 reads TGTGCCAGCAGCTTATCGGCCTCCTACGAGCAGTACGTC. Its translation: CASSLSASYEQYV. The genes are TRBV11-2 and TRBJ2-7, with D unresolved. Per the germline V gene, CDR1 is SGHAT and CDR2 is FQNNGV. The V end was cut by 2 bases, the J end by 0 bases, with 5 bases between. The CDR3 spans 13 residues.